A selection of T cell receptor beta chains follows, all from one sample in a study of neurological immune-mediated disorders. TCRdb re-analysed the 5' RACE reads in MiXCR, keeping a single row per CDR3 protein. The sample yields some 50,000 distinct CDR3 sequences, roughly 24% seen once. The sequenced sample was PBMCs. The origin of the receptors is a woman in her sixties or seventies in good health. CDR3s include the opening cysteine and the closing phenylalanine or tryptophan. The D gene is left open where the match is weak. Clone size is given for some rows only: seen once, a few or many times, or a class if the clone is expanded.

j_call,d_call,clone_size,v_call,cdr3_aa,cdr3_nt
TRBJ2-5,-,many,TRBV4-1,CASSQPRGTQYF,TGCGCCAGCAGCCAGCCCCGGGGGACCCAGTACTTC
TRBJ2-3,TRBD2,many,TRBV5-1,CASSLGAGGPDTQYF,TGCGCCAGCAGCTTGGGAGCGGGAGGGCCAGATACGCAGTATTTT
TRBJ1-5,TRBD1,-,TRBV12-3/TRBV12-4,CASMRQGGIVQPQHF,TGTGCCAGCATGCGACAGGGTGGTATAGTTCAGCCCCAGCATTTT
TRBJ1-1,TRBD1,many,TRBV7-9,CASSSTGGITEAFF,TGTGCCAGCAGCTCGACAGGGGGCATCACTGAAGCTTTCTTT
TRBJ1-5,-,-,TRBV3-1,CASSQDLIQPQHF,TGTGCCAGCAGCCAAGATTTGATTCAGCCCCAGCATTTT
TRBJ2-3,-,-,TRBV5-1,CASSLAGLSTDTQYF,TGCGCCAGCAGCTTGGCGGGGCTTAGCACAGATACGCAGTATTTT
TRBJ1-2,-,many,TRBV7-2,CASSLAVAGGGYTF,TGTGCCAGCAGCTTAGCGGTGGCCGGCGGAGGCTACACCTTC
TRBJ1-2,TRBD1,-,TRBV12-3/TRBV12-4,CASSLGGQGAIGYTF,TGTGCCAGCAGTTTGGGGGGACAGGGGGCAATCGGCTACACCTTC
TRBJ2-7,-,many,TRBV4-3,CASSQRTGREQYF,TGCGCCAGCAGCCAACGGACGGGGAGGGAGCAGTACTTC
TRBJ1-1,-,many,TRBV5-1,CASSNDPGGLTEAFF,TGCGCCAGCAGCAATGACCCGGGAGGGTTAACTGAAGCTTTCTTT
TRBJ2-3,TRBD2,once,TRBV7-2,CASRPGLASADTQYF,TGTGCCAGCAGACCGGGACTAGCATCGGCAGATACGCAGTATTTT
TRBJ2-3,-,many,TRBV5-1,CASSGTGNTDTQYF,TGCGCCAGCAGCGGCACAGGGAACACAGATACGCAGTATTTT
TRBJ2-5,-,-,TRBV3-1,CASSPRQQETQYF,TGTGCCAGCAGCCCAAGACAGCAAGAGACCCAGTACTTC
TRBJ2-1,-,-,TRBV4-3,CASSPQWPQIGNEQFF,TGCGCCAGCAGCCCCCAATGGCCCCAGATTGGCAATGAGCAGTTCTTC
TRBJ2-7,-,many,TRBV3-1,CASSQGAPSEQYF,TGTGCCAGCAGCCAGGGCGCCCCCTCCGAGCAGTACTTC
TRBJ2-1,-,many,TRBV20-1,CSALVDSYNEQFF,TGCAGTGCTCTAGTGGACTCCTACAATGAGCAGTTCTTC
TRBJ2-7,-,-,TRBV7-2,CASSFPGRFPYEQYF,TGTGCCAGCAGCTTCCCGGGGAGGTTCCCCTACGAGCAGTACTTC
TRBJ2-1,-,-,TRBV11-1,CASSRSGSTYNEQFF,TGTGCCAGCAGCCGCAGCGGGTCAACCTACAATGAGCAGTTCTTC
TRBJ2-1,-,many,TRBV20-1,CSLAPGGHNEQFF,TGCAGTCTCGCCCCTGGGGGCCACAATGAGCAGTTCTTC
TRBJ1-1,-,many,TRBV29-1,CSGDGGTEAFF,TGCAGCGGTGATGGGGGAACTGAAGCTTTCTTT
TRBJ2-5,TRBD2,many,TRBV7-8,CASSSRLPTSGETQYF,TGTGCCAGCAGCTCACGACTCCCGACTAGCGGAGAGACCCAGTACTTC
TRBJ1-5,-,many,TRBV6-6,CASRPSTASNQPQHF,TGTGCCAGCAGACCCAGCACAGCGAGTAATCAGCCCCAGCATTTT
TRBJ2-7,-,many,TRBV6-6,CATRQAAPYEQYF,TGTGCCACAAGACAGGCCGCCCCCTACGAGCAGTACTTC
TRBJ2-7,-,-,TRBV12-3/TRBV12-4,CASSLVDRTYEQYF,TGTGCCAGCAGTTTAGTCGACAGGACCTACGAGCAGTACTTC
TRBJ2-2,-,many,TRBV5-1,CASSSSGGGDVFF,TGCGCCAGCAGCTCCTCTGGCGGGGGCGACGTGTTTTTT
TRBJ2-1,-,few,TRBV27,CASSFSTQGGYNEQFF,TGTGCCAGCAGTTTTAGCACGCAGGGGGGGTACAATGAGCAGTTCTTC
TRBJ1-1,-,many,TRBV20-1,CSAKLQLNTEAFF,TGCAGTGCTAAATTACAGCTGAACACTGAAGCTTTCTTT
TRBJ2-1,-,many,TRBV29-1,CSVAGRPSSYNEQFF,TGCAGCGTTGCCGGGAGACCCAGCTCCTACAATGAGCAGTTCTTC
TRBJ2-6,-,-,TRBV3-1,CASSRREGANVLTF,TGTGCCAGCAGCCGCCGGGAAGGGGCCAACGTCCTGACTTTC
TRBJ1-1,-,-,TRBV5-1,CASSLGSGGLAEAFF,TGCGCCAGCAGCTTGGGTTCGGGTGGTTTGGCTGAAGCTTTCTTT
TRBJ2-5,TRBD1,medium-sized,TRBV29-1,CSGGQGLGEETQYF,TGCAGCGGGGGACAGGGCCTTGGAGAAGAGACCCAGTACTTC
TRBJ2-7,-,medium-sized,TRBV5-1,CASWGTSSYEQYF,TGCGCCAGCTGGGGGACTTCCTCCTACGAGCAGTACTTC